This is a list of T cell receptor beta chains from one sample in a study of shared clonotypes between healthy human individuals. Produced via immunoSEQ multiplex PCR; TCRdb's table is partial and in-frame only. The data hold 1 million to 1.3 million clones, with 75% to 80% observed a single time. The specimen sequenced was memory CD4+ T cells from PBMCs. These receptors all stem from a man between 18 and 35 years old in good health. Some clones in this sample may be carry-over from other donors' samples. CDR3s include the opening cysteine and the closing phenylalanine or tryptophan. The D gene is left open where the match is weak. Clone size, where shown, is once, few, many, or a class for clones that have expanded.

v_call: TRBV2
clone_size: -
d_call: -
j_call: TRBJ1-1
cdr3_nt: TGTGCCAGCAGTGAATACCGGACGCCGAACACTGAAGCTTTCTTT
cdr3_aa: CASSEYRTPNTEAFF

v_call: TRBV13
clone_size: -
d_call: -
j_call: TRBJ2-4
cdr3_nt: TGTGCCAGCAGCTTAGGAGATTGGGAGGCCATTCAGTACTTC
cdr3_aa: CASSLGDWEAIQYF

v_call: TRBV4-1
clone_size: -
d_call: TRBD1
j_call: TRBJ1-1
cdr3_nt: TGCGCCAGCAGCCAATTCAGGGGGGGCACTGAAGCTTTCTTT
cdr3_aa: CASSQFRGGTEAFF

v_call: TRBV7-8
clone_size: few
d_call: -
j_call: TRBJ2-7
cdr3_nt: TGTGCCAGCAGCTGGGACCCTAGCTCCTACGAGCAGTACTTC
cdr3_aa: CASSWDPSSYEQYF

v_call: TRBV7-9
clone_size: once
d_call: TRBD2
j_call: TRBJ2-1
cdr3_nt: TGTGCCAGCAGCTCAATAGCGGGAGTGGGTGGGAATGAGCAGTTCTTC
cdr3_aa: CASSSIAGVGGNEQFF

v_call: TRBV5-1
clone_size: -
d_call: -
j_call: TRBJ2-3
cdr3_nt: TGCGCCAGCAGCTTGGGCCTAGCTAGGGGCACAGATACGCAGTATTTT
cdr3_aa: CASSLGLARGTDTQYF

v_call: TRBV6-6
clone_size: -
d_call: TRBD1
j_call: TRBJ2-7
cdr3_nt: TGTGCCAGCAGTCGACAGGGAGACGAGCAGTACTTC
cdr3_aa: CASSRQGDEQYF

v_call: TRBV18
clone_size: many
d_call: TRBD1
j_call: TRBJ2-2
cdr3_nt: TGTGCCAGCTCACCGACAGGGGGATCCACCGGGGAGCTGTTTTTT
cdr3_aa: CASSPTGGSTGELFF

v_call: TRBV18
clone_size: once
d_call: -
j_call: TRBJ2-3
cdr3_nt: TGTGCCAGCTCACCAAACCTAGCGCTTAGCACAGATACGCAGTATTTT
cdr3_aa: CASSPNLALSTDTQYF

v_call: TRBV7-2
clone_size: -
d_call: TRBD1
j_call: TRBJ2-1
cdr3_nt: TGTGCCAGCAGCGCAGCAGGGGGCAGGGATGAGCAGTTCTTC
cdr3_aa: CASSAAGGRDEQFF

v_call: TRBV5-1
clone_size: -
d_call: TRBD1
j_call: TRBJ2-7
cdr3_nt: TGCGCCAGCAGCTTGGGACAGGGAAGAAGCTACGAGCAGTACTTC
cdr3_aa: CASSLGQGRSYEQYF

v_call: TRBV7-2
clone_size: -
d_call: -
j_call: TRBJ2-2
cdr3_nt: TGTGCCAGCAGCTTGGGGTCCGGGGAGCTGTTTTTT
cdr3_aa: CASSLGSGELFF

v_call: TRBV28
clone_size: -
d_call: -
j_call: TRBJ2-7
cdr3_nt: TGTGCCAGCAGTTTTCAGGAGGACGAGCAGTACTTC
cdr3_aa: CASSFQEDEQYF

v_call: TRBV30
clone_size: -
d_call: TRBD2
j_call: TRBJ2-7
cdr3_nt: TGTGCCTGGAGTCTGGGACTAGCTTTCCGGGAGCAGTACTTC
cdr3_aa: CAWSLGLAFREQYF

v_call: TRBV11-2
clone_size: -
d_call: TRBD1
j_call: TRBJ2-3
cdr3_nt: TGTGCCAGCAGCCCAGACAGGGGATACACAGATACGCAGTATTTT
cdr3_aa: CASSPDRGYTDTQYF

v_call: TRBV15
clone_size: -
d_call: -
j_call: TRBJ2-1
cdr3_nt: TGTGCCACCAGCGGGAGTGGGGTCAATGAGCAGTTCTTC
cdr3_aa: CATSGSGVNEQFF

v_call: TRBV28
clone_size: -
d_call: TRBD2
j_call: TRBJ2-7
cdr3_nt: TGTGCCAGCAGTCCCACTAGCGGGTGGTACGAGCAGTACTTC
cdr3_aa: CASSPTSGWYEQYF

v_call: TRBV5-5
clone_size: -
d_call: -
j_call: TRBJ2-3
cdr3_nt: TGTGCCAGCAGCTATAACACAGATACGCAGTATTTT
cdr3_aa: CASSYNTDTQYF

v_call: TRBV27
clone_size: -
d_call: -
j_call: TRBJ1-3
cdr3_nt: TGTGCCAGCAGTCCAGGTGGGATCGTAGCTGGAAACACCATATATTTT
cdr3_aa: CASSPGGIVAGNTIYF

v_call: TRBV5-1
clone_size: -
d_call: -
j_call: TRBJ1-2
cdr3_nt: TGCGCCAGCAGCCCGGTGCGGGGCTTCGGCTACACCTTC
cdr3_aa: CASSPVRGFGYTF

v_call: TRBV10-1
clone_size: few
d_call: -
j_call: TRBJ1-1
cdr3_nt: TGCGCCAGCAGTGAGTCGGCGAACACTGAAGCTTTCTTT
cdr3_aa: CASSESANTEAFF

v_call: TRBV15
clone_size: -
d_call: -
j_call: TRBJ2-7
cdr3_nt: TGTGCCACCAGCAGAGATCGGGCAGGCCAGTACTTC
cdr3_aa: CATSRDRAGQYF

v_call: TRBV29-1
clone_size: once
d_call: -
j_call: TRBJ2-7
cdr3_nt: TGCAGCGTTGAATTAGGAGGGCCGAAATACGAGCAGTACTTC
cdr3_aa: CSVELGGPKYEQYF

v_call: TRBV7-9
clone_size: -
d_call: -
j_call: TRBJ1-1
cdr3_nt: TGTGCCAGCAGCCATGACGGGGGGCGTGGCACTGAAGCTTTCTTT
cdr3_aa: CASSHDGGRGTEAFF